Below, one T cell receptor beta chain is given with its context. What it binds is not known. This record belongs to a study of shared clonotypes between healthy human individuals. Study overall: Sampling drew on donors who were a couple of women and a few men aged 18 to 49.

The method was immunoSEQ multiplex PCR; TCRdb's version includes in-frame clones alone and lacks a portion of them. The sample shows around 2.3 million clones, about 94% of them seen only once. The study, taken as a whole, reports: Non-shared clonotypes had lower generation probabilities than those shared by all four donors. Naive CD4 clonotype sharing across a handful of donors was roughly 5%. Researchers sampled blood only, noting tissue repertoires likely differ.

Germline CDR1 and CDR2: SGHNT and YYREEE (reference sequence). The CDR3 is made up of 14 amino acids. The V segment lost 3 bases and the J segment 7 bases; nucleotides outside the gene matches: 5. The chain is built from TRBV5-4 and TRBJ2-2; TRBD2 aligns across 8 bases. The specimen was naive CD4+ T cells sorted from blood. Documented subset: CD45RA+ positively selected. The clonotype originates from a man between 18 and 29 years old in good health. Here the CDR3 reads CASSSGTRIGELFF. DNA of the CDR3: TGTGCCAGCAGCTCCGGGACTAGAATCGGGGAGCTGTTTTTT.